This T cell receptor beta chain came from a study of blood T cell repertoires in COVID-19. The assay was immunoSEQ multiplex PCR, and TCRdb's table has in-frame clones only and misses some. The sample consists of 300,000 to 350,000 clones, more than 75% of them appearing once. V lost 4 bases, J lost 13 bases, and 17 bases stayed unmatched. The CDR3 has 16 residues. The V gene is TRBV5-3, the J gene TRBJ2-1, with TRBD2 matching over 10 bases. TRBV5-3 is an ORF, and what it does is uncertain. The sequenced material came from peripheral blood. The clonotype originates from a woman aged 45-60 years with COVID-19, enrolled during active disease. In DNA form, the CDR3 reads TGTGCCAGAAGCCATACGTTGAGCGGGAGGGCCACCGGACAGTTCTTC. This translates into CARSHTLSGRATGQFF.